This T cell receptor (beta chain) was identified during a study of PD-L1 blockade in urothelial cancer (dated by TCRdb to about 2017). Study-level background: Every patient began therapy in about 2014 and was given atezolizumab 1,200 mg intravenously every 3 weeks. Blood samples were analyzed at 3 weeks after treatment start (second dose) and at 6 weeks after treatment start. TCR sequencing covered pretreatment tumor samples and matched, serially collected peripheral blood taken before and after atezolizumab treatment. About 90% of the roughly 29 patients were males with bladder-origin urothelial cancer, and 18 of 29 reported a prior smoking history. Durable clinical benefit meant progression-free survival longer than 6 months, and TCR features were also tested against progression-free and overall survival. An ECOG performance status of 0 or 1 was recorded for the patients, and 0 to 3 prior chemotherapy regimens had been received by the patients. The study was an exploratory multi-omic analysis of somatic, immune and clinical correlates of response to PD-L1 blockade with atezolizumab in urothelial cancer. A median of about 150,000 T cells and some 90,000 unique TCRs was obtained from blood samples, and a median clonality of roughly 0.08 was observed. Whole exome sequencing and RNA sequencing of pretreatment tumors were performed alongside TCR sequencing in the same patients. Around 29 patients had pretreatment blood TCR-seq, around 24 had at least one posttreatment blood collection, and around 24 had tumor TCR-seq. About 10 patients achieved durable clinical benefit and some 21 did not. Overall study results and their limits: Greater expansion of tumor-associated TCR clones in peripheral blood 3 weeks after the start of treatment was observed in patients with durable benefit (n of about 24, p = 0.022). Because of the small sample size (n of about 29) and the many exploratory analyses performed, the results are intended to be regarded as hypothesis-generating. Improved progression-free and overall survival was associated with having pretreatment peripheral blood TCR clonality below the median.

The cohort comprised approximately 30 patients with locally advanced or metastatic urothelial carcinoma treated at Memorial Sloan Kettering on a trial protocol. Peripheral blood mononuclear cells were collected pretreatment and during treatment, with between 1 and 8 total time points per patient. The Qiagen DNeasy Blood extraction kit was used to purify genomic DNA from total PBMCs and tumor samples. PBMCs were collected pretreatment and during treatment, and were isolated and stored as previously described. Synthetic TCR analog templates were spiked into each PCR so that absolute template abundance could be estimated from read counts. TCRbeta CDR3 regions were amplified from genomic DNA with bias-controlled V and J gene primers using the immunoSEQ assay. Sequencing of rearranged TCRbeta segments was performed at approximately 20X coverage. Concerning the study's data processing: Sequencing errors were corrected by clustering and CDR3s were annotated against IMGT to assign V, D and J genes. Only productive TCRbeta rearrangements were used in downstream analyses, excluding out-of-frame or stop-codon sequences. Clonality was calculated as one minus the Shannon entropy normalized by the log of the number of unique productive sequences. Fisher's exact test with Benjamini-Hochberg correction, at a threshold of adjusted p below 0.01, was used to find clones that differed between time points or between blood and tumor. This immuneACCESS table, as held by TCRdb, lists in-frame sequences with V and J called but not all clones. Of the missing ones, under half trace to an unresolved V gene in checked studies; the others have no known cause. V and J calls and clone size follow that table, whereas D and trimming were derived from the DNA. In all, the sample holds some 42,000 clones, and 70% to 85% of those were seen once. Jointly, the top ten make up under 3% of the sample.

Measured from the cysteine to the phenylalanine, the CDR3 is 13 residues long. The kept DNA is CDR3 alone, 39 bases in frame from the first base. Per the germline V gene, MDHEN is the CDR1 and SYDVKM is the CDR2. Clipping removes 3 bases from V and 4 bases from J, with 3 as the unmatched junction base count. About this clone itself: Its cognate antigen has yet to be identified. No clone much larger than this one lies a single base away; base qualities are absent.

This sequence was found in a man between 65 and 79 years old with urothelial cancer. This material consisted of PBMCs, taken around atezolizumab (anti-PD-L1) treatment. Here the chain combines TRBV28 and TRBJ2-7; 7 central nucleotides agree with TRBD1. The CDR3 here reads CASSLDRNYEQYF. The DNA sequence reads TGTGCCAGCAGTTTGGACAGGAATTACGAGCAGTACTTC.